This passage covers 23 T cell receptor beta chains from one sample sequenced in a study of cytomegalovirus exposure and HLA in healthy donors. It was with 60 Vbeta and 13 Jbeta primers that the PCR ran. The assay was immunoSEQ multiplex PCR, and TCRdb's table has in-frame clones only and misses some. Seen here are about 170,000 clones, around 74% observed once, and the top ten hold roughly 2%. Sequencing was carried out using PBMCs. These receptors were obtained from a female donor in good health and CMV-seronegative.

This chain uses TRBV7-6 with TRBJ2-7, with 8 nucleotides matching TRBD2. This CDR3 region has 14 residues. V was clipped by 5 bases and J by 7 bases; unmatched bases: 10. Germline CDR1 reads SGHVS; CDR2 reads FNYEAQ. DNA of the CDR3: TGTGCCAGCAGCCCCAGGCTAGCGGGTCTTGAGCAGTACTTC. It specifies CASSPRLAGLEQYF.

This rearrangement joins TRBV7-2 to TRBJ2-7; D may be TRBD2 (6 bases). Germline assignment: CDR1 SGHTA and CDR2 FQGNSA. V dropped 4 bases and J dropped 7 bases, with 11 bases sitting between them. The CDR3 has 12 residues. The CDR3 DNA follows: TGTGCCAGCAGCTGGCGGGCGGGGGAGCAGTACTTC. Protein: CASSWRAGEQYF.

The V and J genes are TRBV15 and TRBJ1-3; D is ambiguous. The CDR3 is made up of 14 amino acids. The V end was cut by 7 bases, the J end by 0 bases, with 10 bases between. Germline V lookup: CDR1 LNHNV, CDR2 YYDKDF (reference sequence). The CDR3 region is CATKSLSSGNTIYF. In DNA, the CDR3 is TGTGCCACCAAGTCTCTGAGCTCTGGAAACACCATATATTTT.

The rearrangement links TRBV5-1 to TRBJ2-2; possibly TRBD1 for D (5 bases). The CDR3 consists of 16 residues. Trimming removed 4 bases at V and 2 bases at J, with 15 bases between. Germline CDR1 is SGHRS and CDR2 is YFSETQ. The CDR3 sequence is CASSLDRLINTGELFF. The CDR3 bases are TGCGCCAGCAGCCTCGACAGATTAATTAACACCGGGGAGCTGTTTTTT.

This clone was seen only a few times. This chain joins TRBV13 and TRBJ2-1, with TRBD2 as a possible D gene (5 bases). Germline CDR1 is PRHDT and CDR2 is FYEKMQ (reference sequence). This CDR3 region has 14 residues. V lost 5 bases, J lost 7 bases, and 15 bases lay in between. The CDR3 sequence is CASSVLEGRNEQFF. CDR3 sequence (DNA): TGTGCCAGCAGCGTTCTTGAGGGTCGAAATGAGCAGTTCTTC. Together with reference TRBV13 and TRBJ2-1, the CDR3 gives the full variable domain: AAGVIQSPRHLIKEKRETATLKCYPIPRHDTVYWYQQGPGQDPQFLISFYEKMQSDKGSIPDRFSAQQFSDYHSELNMSSLELGDSALYFCASSVLEGRNEQFFGPGTRLTVL.

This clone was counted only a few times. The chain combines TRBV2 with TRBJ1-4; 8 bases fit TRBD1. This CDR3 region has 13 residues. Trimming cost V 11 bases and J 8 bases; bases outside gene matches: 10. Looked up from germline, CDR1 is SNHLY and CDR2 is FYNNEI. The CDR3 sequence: CARRTGRNEKLFF. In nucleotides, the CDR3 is TGTGCCCGTCGGACAGGGCGAAACGAAAAACTGTTTTTT.

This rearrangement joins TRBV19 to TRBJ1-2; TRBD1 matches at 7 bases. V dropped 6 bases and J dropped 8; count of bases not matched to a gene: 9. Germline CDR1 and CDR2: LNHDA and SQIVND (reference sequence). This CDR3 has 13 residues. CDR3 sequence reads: CASRDGTVAGYTF. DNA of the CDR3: TGTGCCAGTAGGGATGGGACAGTCGCAGGCTACACCTTC.

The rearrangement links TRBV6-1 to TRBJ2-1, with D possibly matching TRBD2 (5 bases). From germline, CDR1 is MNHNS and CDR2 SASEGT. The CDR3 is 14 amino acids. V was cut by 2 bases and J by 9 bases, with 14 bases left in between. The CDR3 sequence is CASSELPGSGEQFF. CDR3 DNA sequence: TGTGCCAGCAGTGAACTCCCGGGAAGCGGTGAGCAGTTCTTC.

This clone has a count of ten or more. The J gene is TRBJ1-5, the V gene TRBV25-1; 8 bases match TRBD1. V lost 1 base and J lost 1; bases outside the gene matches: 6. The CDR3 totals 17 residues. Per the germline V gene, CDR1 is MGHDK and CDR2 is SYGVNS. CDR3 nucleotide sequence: TGTGCCAGCAGTGAATCCCTGGGACAGGTCAGCAATCAGCCCCAGCATTTT. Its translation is CASSESLGQVSNQPQHF. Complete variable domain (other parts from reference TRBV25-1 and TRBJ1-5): EADIYQTPRYLVIGTGKKITLECSQTMGHDKMYWYQQDPGMELHLIHYSYGVNSTEKGDLSSESTVSRIRTEHFPLTLESARPSHTSQYLCASSESLGQVSNQPQHFGDGTRLSIL.

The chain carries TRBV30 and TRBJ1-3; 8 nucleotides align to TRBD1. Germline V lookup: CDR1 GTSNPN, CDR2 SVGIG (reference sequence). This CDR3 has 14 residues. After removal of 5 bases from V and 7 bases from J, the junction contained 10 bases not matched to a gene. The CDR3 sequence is CAWVTGEPKNTIYF. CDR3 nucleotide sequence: TGTGCCTGGGTGACAGGGGAACCCAAGAACACCATATATTTT.

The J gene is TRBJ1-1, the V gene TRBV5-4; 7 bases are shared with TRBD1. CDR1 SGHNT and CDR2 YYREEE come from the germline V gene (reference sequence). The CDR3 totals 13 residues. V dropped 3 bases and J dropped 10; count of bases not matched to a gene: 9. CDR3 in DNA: TGTGCCAGCAGCTCCCCGACAGGGTCCCGAGCTTTCTTT. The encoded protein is CASSSPTGSRAFF.

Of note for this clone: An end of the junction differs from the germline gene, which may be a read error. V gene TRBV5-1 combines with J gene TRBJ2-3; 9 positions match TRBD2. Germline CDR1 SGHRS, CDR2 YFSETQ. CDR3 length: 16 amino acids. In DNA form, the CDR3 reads TGCGCCAGCGGCTTTGATAGCGGGGGCCGGCCAGATACGCAGTATTTT. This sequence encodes CASGFDSGGRPDTQYF.

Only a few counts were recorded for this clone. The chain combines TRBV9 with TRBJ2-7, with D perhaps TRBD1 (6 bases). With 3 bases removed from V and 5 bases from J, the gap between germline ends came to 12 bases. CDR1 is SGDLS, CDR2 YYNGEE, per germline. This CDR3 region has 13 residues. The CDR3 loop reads CASSGGRDNEQYF. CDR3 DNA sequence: TGTGCCAGCAGCGGAGGTCGGGACAACGAGCAGTACTTC.

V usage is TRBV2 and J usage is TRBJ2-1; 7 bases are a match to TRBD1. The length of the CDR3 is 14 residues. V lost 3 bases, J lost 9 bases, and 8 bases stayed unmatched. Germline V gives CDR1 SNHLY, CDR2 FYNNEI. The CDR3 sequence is CASSDRRQGGEQFF. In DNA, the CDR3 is TGTGCCAGCAGTGATCGCCGACAGGGTGGTGAGCAGTTCTTC.

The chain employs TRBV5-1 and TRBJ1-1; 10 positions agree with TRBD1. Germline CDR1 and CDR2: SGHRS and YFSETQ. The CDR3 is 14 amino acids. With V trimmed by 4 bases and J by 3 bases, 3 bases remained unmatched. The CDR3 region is CASSPDRGHTEAFF. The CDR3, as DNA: TGCGCCAGCAGCCCCGACAGGGGGCACACTGAAGCTTTCTTT.

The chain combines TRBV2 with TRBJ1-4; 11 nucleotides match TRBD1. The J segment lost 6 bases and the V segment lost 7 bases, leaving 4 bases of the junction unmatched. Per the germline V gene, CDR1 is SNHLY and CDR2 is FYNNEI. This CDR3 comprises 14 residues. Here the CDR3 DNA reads TGTGCCAGCACTCCGGGACAGGGGGATGAAAAACTGTTTTTT. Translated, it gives CASTPGQGDEKLFF.

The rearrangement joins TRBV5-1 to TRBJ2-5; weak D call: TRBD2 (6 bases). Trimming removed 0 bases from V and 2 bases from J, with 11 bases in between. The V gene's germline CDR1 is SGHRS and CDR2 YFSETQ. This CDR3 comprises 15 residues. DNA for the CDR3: TGCGCCAGCAGCTTGGGGGGGGTCCAACAAGAGACCCAGTACTTC. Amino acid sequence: CASSLGGVQQETQYF.

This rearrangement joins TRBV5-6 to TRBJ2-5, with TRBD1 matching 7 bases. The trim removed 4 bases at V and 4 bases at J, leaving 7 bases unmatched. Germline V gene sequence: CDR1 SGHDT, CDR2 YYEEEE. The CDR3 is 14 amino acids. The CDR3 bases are TGTGCCAGCAGCGTGACAGGGTTCGGAGAGACCCAGTACTTC. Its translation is CASSVTGFGETQYF.

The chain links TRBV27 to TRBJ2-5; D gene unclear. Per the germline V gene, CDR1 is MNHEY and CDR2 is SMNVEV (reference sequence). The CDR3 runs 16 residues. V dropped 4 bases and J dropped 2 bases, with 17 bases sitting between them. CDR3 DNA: TGTGCCAGCAGTTCACCCTCGCGCGCGCCTCAAGAGACCCAGTACTTC. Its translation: CASSSPSRAPQETQYF.

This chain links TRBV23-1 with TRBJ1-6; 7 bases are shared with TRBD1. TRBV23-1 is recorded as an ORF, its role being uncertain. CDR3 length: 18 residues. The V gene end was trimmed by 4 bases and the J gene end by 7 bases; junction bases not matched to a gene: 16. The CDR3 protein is CASSPAATNRGLNSPLHF. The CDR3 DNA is TGCGCCAGCAGTCCGGCCGCCACGAACAGGGGCCTAAATTCACCCCTCCACTTT.

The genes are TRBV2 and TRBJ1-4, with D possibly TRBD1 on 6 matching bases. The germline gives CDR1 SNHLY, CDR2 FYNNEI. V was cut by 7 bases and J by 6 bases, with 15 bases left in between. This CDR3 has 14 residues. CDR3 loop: CASTRRGGDEKLFF. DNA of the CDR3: TGTGCCAGCACCAGGCGGGGGGGCGATGAAAAACTGTTTTTT.

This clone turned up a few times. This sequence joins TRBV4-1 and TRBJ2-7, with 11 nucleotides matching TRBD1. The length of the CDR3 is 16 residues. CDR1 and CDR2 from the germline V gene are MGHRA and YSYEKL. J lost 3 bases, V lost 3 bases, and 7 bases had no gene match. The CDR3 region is CASSQTPGQGDYEQYF. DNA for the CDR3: TGCGCCAGCAGCCAGACTCCGGGACAGGGGGACTACGAGCAGTACTTC.

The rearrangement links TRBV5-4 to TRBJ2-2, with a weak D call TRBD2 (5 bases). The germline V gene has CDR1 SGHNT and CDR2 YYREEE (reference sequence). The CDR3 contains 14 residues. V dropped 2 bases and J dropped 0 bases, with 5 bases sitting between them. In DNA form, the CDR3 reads TGTGCCAGCAGCTTAGCGGCGAACACCGGGGAGCTGTTTTTT. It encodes CASSLAANTGELFF.